The clone carrying this TCR beta chain was picked up many times. The antigen remains undetermined. Reliance was placed on clinical symptoms, serum thyroxine, TRAb, thyroid ultrasound and orbital computed tomography for diagnosis. TCR beta CDR3 regions were amplified from RNA transcripts. RT-PCR was first run with HTBI primers, then multiplex PCR in a second round. TCRdb ran MiXCR on the multiplex PCR reads and lists one entry per CDR3 protein. The sample has roughly 500,000 distinct CDR3 sequences, 13% to 15% seen once. The data derive from a study of Graves' ophthalmopathy and Graves' hyperthyroidism. About the study: Peripheral blood was gathered at the point of initial diagnosis, before any treatment started.

The CDR3 is 17 amino acids. Trimming took off 1 base at V and 4 bases at J, with 14 bases between the two ends. In germline, CDR1 is LGHNA, CDR2 YNFKEQ. Study results and caveats: The blood repertoire also included most expanded thyroid clonotypes above 0.001 frequency. In predicting ophthalmopathy progression, the model reached about 71% sensitivity and under 85% specificity.

The TCR was taken from a woman in her thirties with Graves' ophthalmopathy. The sequenced sample consisted of blood. This chain links TRBV4-2 with TRBJ2-6, with D possibly being TRBD2 (6 bases). The CDR3 protein is CASSQVLMGRGANVLTF. The CDR3 DNA sequence: TGTGCCAGCAGCCAAGTCTTAATGGGGAGGGGGGCCAACGTCCTGACTTTC.